The sequence of this T cell receptor (beta chain) was determined in a study of shared T cell receptors in the human thymus. Sequencing was performed with immunoSEQ multiplex PCR; in TCRdb, only in-frame clones are kept and a portion is missing. The table has 65,000 to 70,000 clones, about 95% seen once. Looked up from germline, CDR1 is MGHDK and CDR2 is SYGVNS. The CDR3 has 12 residues. V shed 9 bases, J shed 5 bases, and the junction held 6 bases outside the gene matches. The gene calls are TRBV25-1 and TRBJ1-2; the match to TRBD1 covers 7 bases. The sample was thymocytes. The sequence was collected from a human donor. CDR3 nucleotides: TGTGCCAGTTCCCTGACAGGGTATGGCTACACCTTC. It encodes CASSLTGYGYTF.